Below, one TCR beta chain is given with its context. The CDR3 extends over 18 amino acids. Clones were read by immunoSEQ multiplex PCR, and TCRdb kept only the in-frame ones, dropping some. Of fewer than 900,000 clones listed, 89% are singletons. Regarding treatment: roughly 19 received Ad26.COV2.S at low or high dose, single or two shots; about 5 received placebo; per-sample allocation not given. Repertoires come from day 63 after the first vaccine or placebo injection. The data stem from a study of Ad26.COV2.S vaccination and SARS-CoV-2 variants. Overall study context: Donor joined the COV1001 Ad26.COV2.S trial arm. Intramuscular Ad26.COV2.S doses were given once or twice, 56 days apart.

The starting material was peripheral blood, obtained in a trial of Ad26.COV2.S vaccine versus placebo. The origin of this receptor is a person aged 18-60 years who received the Ad26.COV2.S COVID-19 vaccine or a placebo. The chain has TRBV21-1 and TRBJ2-1; the table gives TRBD2 as D, unverified against the DNA. TRBV21-1 is flagged as a pseudogene. The CDR3 loop is CASSKMAGLATSYNEQFF. The CDR3 DNA follows: TGTGCCAGCAGCAAAATGGCGGGGTTAGCGACCTCCTACAATGAGCAGTTCTTC.